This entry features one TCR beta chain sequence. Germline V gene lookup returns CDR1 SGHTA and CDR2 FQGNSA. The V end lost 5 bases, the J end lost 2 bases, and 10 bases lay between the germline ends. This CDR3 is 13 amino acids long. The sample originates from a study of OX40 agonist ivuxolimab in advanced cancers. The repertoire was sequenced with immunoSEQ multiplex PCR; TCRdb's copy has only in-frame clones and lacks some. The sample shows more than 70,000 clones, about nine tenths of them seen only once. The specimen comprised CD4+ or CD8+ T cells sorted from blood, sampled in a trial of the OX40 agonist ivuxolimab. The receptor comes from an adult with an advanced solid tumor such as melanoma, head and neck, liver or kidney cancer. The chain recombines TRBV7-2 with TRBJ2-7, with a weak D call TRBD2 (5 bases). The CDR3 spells CASSPNGAYEQYF. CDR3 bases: TGTGCCAGCAGCCCTAACGGGGCCTACGAGCAGTACTTC.